What follows are 5 T cell receptor beta chains derived from one specimen sequenced in a study of T-cell reconstitution after alpha-beta-depleted transplantation in children. Unique molecular identifiers were incorporated into the prepared TCRbeta library. MiXCR was run by TCRdb on the PCR reads, yielding one entry per CDR3 protein. Of some 200,000 distinct CDR3 sequences in the sample, approximately 9.8% were seen once. Sample: PBMCs from the stem cell graft donor, taken from the stem cell graft. The origin of the receptors is a human donor who donated a stem cell graft to a child with SCID.

This clonotype was detected many times. This sequence joins TRBV4-1 and TRBJ2-1; TRBD2 aligns across 10 bases. The germline gives CDR1 MGHRA, CDR2 YSYEKL. The CDR3 extends over 15 amino acids. V was pared by 2 bases and J by 5 bases, with 3 bases of the junction left unmatched. The CDR3 nucleotides are TGCGCCAGCAGCCAATACGGACTAGCGGACAATGAGCAGTTCTTC. Its translation: CASSQYGLADNEQFF.

This clonotype was detected ten times or more. V usage is TRBV24-1 and J usage is TRBJ2-2; tentatively, D is TRBD1 or TRBD2 (5 bases each). The CDR3 totals 14 residues. V lost 7 bases and J 4 bases, leaving 12 bases between the germline ends. Germline CDR1 KGHDR, CDR2 SFDVKD. The CDR3 nucleotides read TGTGCCACCAGAGAACGTGGGGGCACCGGGGAGCTGTTTTTT. Amino acid sequence: CATRERGGTGELFF.

This clonotype was seen many times. This chain connects TRBV6-1 to TRBJ1-6; a weak D match, TRBD1 (5 bases). The CDR3 length is 14 residues. The germline V gene encodes CDR1 MNHNS and CDR2 SASEGT. With 6 bases removed from V and 8 bases from J, the gap between germline ends came to 14 bases. DNA of the CDR3: TGTGCCAGCAGATTGTTTTTGGGGGATTCACCCCTCCACTTT. This codes for CASRLFLGDSPLHF.

This clonotype has just a few counts. This chain uses TRBV4-3 with TRBJ2-1; perhaps D is TRBD1 or TRBD2 (5 bases each). Germline CDR1 reads LGHNA; CDR2 reads YSLEER. The CDR3 contains 15 residues. The V gene lost 1 base and the J gene lost 2 bases, with 9 bases spanning the gap. The CDR3 DNA reads as TGCGCCAGCAGCCAAGCAGGGAGTACCTACAATGAGCAGTTCTTC. Encoded protein: CASSQAGSTYNEQFF.

This clonotype has just a few counts. The V gene is TRBV20-1, the J gene TRBJ2-7; D may match TRBD1 or TRBD2 (5 bases each). The CDR3 runs to 12 residues. CDR1 DFQATT and CDR2 SNEGSKA come from the germline V gene (reference sequence). V was clipped by 6 bases and J by 1 base, with 10 bases between them. CDR3 in DNA: TGCAGTGCAAGGGACGTTTCCTACGAGCAGTACTTC. This translates into CSARDVSYEQYF.